The 26 T cell receptor beta chains below were found in one sample sequenced in a study of CXCR3-negative and CXCR3-positive naive CD8 T cells (dated by TCRdb to about 2019). Sequencing relied on a NextSeq 550. The Human TCR Profiling Kit (MiLaboratory) was used to make UMI-labeled 5' RACE TRB cDNA libraries. Based on TCRdb reprocessing of the reads, there is one entry per CDR3 protein sequence, and DNA is missing. This sample's records show about 130,000 distinct CDR3 sequences. Approximately 0.29% of the sample comes from the top ten. Material: naive CXCR3- CD8+ T cells from blood. Reading the label with the study, this specimen's cell subset or site is: CD45RO-CCR7+CD27+CD95- naive CD8+ T cells lacking CXCR3 (TNR3-). These receptors all stem from a human donor in good health. Some clones in this sample may be carry-over from other donors' samples.

This chain uses TRBV28 with TRBJ2-1; with no DNA, the TCRdb D assignment of TRBD1 cannot be verified. This CDR3 is built from 15 residues. CDR1 is MDHEN and CDR2 is SYDVKM in the germline V gene. This CDR3 reads CASSPTARNHNEQFF.

The V call is TRBV21-1, the J call TRBJ1-2. TRBV21-1 is deemed a pseudogene. CDR3 length: 11 residues. The CDR3 sequence is CLKWGYYGYTF.

The CDR3 sequence: CASSLGQIDNEQFF. V usage is TRBV7-8 and J usage is TRBJ2-1; TCRdb's D call of TRBD1 is untestable without DNA. In germline, CDR1 is SGHVS, CDR2 FQNEAQ. The CDR3 consists of 14 residues.

The rearrangement uses TRBV20-1 and TRBJ2-1; absent DNA, TCRdb's TRBD1 call cannot be checked. The germline CDR1 and CDR2 sequences are DFQATT and SNEGSKA (reference sequence). This CDR3 is 14 amino acids long. CDR3 sequence: CSAGSPYSYNEQFF.

This chain connects TRBV7-9 to TRBJ2-7. Germline V gene sequence: CDR1 SEHNR, CDR2 FQNEAQ (reference sequence). The CDR3 sequence is 14 residues long. The CDR3 region is CASSTWTGPYEQYF.

This chain connects TRBV12-3 or TRBV12-4 to TRBJ1-1; with no DNA, the TCRdb D assignment of TRBD1 cannot be verified. The CDR3 loop spans 13 amino acids. CDR3 sequence reads: CASSFGRNTEAFF.

The rearrangement links TRBV7-2 to TRBJ2-3; TCRdb's assignment of TRBD1 cannot be checked, as there is no DNA. The CDR3 has 15 residues. Germline V gives CDR1 SGHTA, CDR2 FQGNSA. The CDR3 loop is CASSPTGQAGDTQYF.

CDR3: CASSIDTGWSSYNEQFF. The chain couples TRBV19 to TRBJ2-1; TCRdb lists TRBD1, though no DNA is available to test this call. The CDR3 totals 17 residues. Germline CDR1 reads LNHDA; CDR2 reads SQIVND (reference sequence). The whole variable domain, remainder taken from reference TRBV19 and TRBJ2-1, is DGGITQSPKYLFRKEGQNVTLSCEQNLNHDAMYWYRQDPGQGLRLIYYSQIVNDFQKGDIAEGYSVSREKKESFPLTVTSAQKNPTAFYLCASSIDTGWSSYNEQFFGPGTRLTVL.

The CDR3 protein is CASSFSGALSYNEQFF. The V and J genes are TRBV5-1 and TRBJ2-1; TCRdb gives TRBD1 as the D gene, but with no DNA this cannot be confirmed. Germline V gene lookup returns CDR1 SGHRS and CDR2 YFSETQ. The CDR3 consists of 16 residues.

The gene calls are TRBV9 and TRBJ1-1. Germline V gene data show CDR1 as SGDLS and CDR2 as YYNGEE. This CDR3 is 14 amino acids long. CDR3 in amino acids: CASSVEESNTEAFF.

The rearrangement uses TRBV2 and TRBJ2-3. CDR1 is SNHLY and CDR2 is FYNNEI in the germline V gene. The CDR3 is 14 residues long. CDR3 loop: CASRAGISTDTQYF.

The chain employs TRBV20-1 and TRBJ1-5; without DNA, the TCRdb call of TRBD1 cannot be checked. This CDR3 contains 17 residues. The germline V gene has CDR1 DFQATT and CDR2 SNEGSKA (reference sequence). CDR3 amino acids: CSAPVGGLRNSNQPQHF.

The chain couples TRBV29-1 to TRBJ2-1; TCRdb reports TRBD1, a call that lacks DNA to check it against. This CDR3 has 11 residues. The germline CDR1 and CDR2 sequences are SQVTM and ANQGSEA. CDR3 residues: CSVGGGAEQFF.

The CDR3 reads CASSLGGTGFYEQYF. V and J are TRBV13 and TRBJ2-7; TCRdb names TRBD1, which stays unverified in the absence of DNA. The CDR3 spans 15 residues. Germline V gene lookup returns CDR1 PRHDT and CDR2 FYEKMQ (reference sequence).

This chain links TRBV4-3 with TRBJ2-5. Germline V gene sequence: CDR1 LGHNA, CDR2 YSLEER. There are 17 residues in the CDR3. CDR3 residues: CASSQDRYGTYQETQYF.

V and J are TRBV30 and TRBJ1-1; TCRdb reports TRBD1, a call that lacks DNA to check it against. Germline V CDR1 and CDR2: GTSNPN, SVGIG (reference sequence). The CDR3 consists of 14 residues. CDR3 sequence: CAWRQGFGNTEAFF.

CDR3 sequence reads: CSVELAASYEQYF. This chain joins TRBV29-1 and TRBJ2-7. CDR1 is SQVTM, CDR2 ANQGSEA, per germline. The CDR3 runs to 13 residues.

The chain recombines TRBV3-1 with TRBJ1-5. This CDR3 has 18 residues. Germline V gene data show CDR1 as LGHDT and CDR2 as YNNKEL (reference sequence). The CDR3 sequence: CASCQGSWEDGSNQPQHF.

The chain combines TRBV28 with TRBJ2-1; the D gene TCRdb calls, TRBD2, cannot be checked with no DNA. Germline V gene sequence: CDR1 MDHEN, CDR2 SYDVKM. The CDR3 covers 18 residues. CDR3 loop: CASSLGAGGPRSYNEQFF. Based on the CDR3 plus reference TRBV28 and TRBJ2-1, the full variable domain is DVKVTQSSRYLVKRTGEKVFLECVQDMDHENMFWYRQDPGLGLRLIYFSYDVKMKEKGDIPEGYSVSREKKERFSLILESASTNQTSMYLCASSLGAGGPRSYNEQFFGPGTRLTVL.

The CDR3 protein is CASSWDPSGRGTDTQYF. The chain employs TRBV9 and TRBJ2-3; TCRdb indicates TRBD1, and absent DNA this call remains unverified. Germline values: CDR1 SGDLS, CDR2 YYNGEE. The CDR3 is 17 amino acids.

The chain combines TRBV20-1 with TRBJ1-1; lacking DNA, the TRBD1 call made by TCRdb goes unchecked. From germline, CDR1 is DFQATT and CDR2 SNEGSKA (reference sequence). There are 16 residues in the CDR3. The CDR3 protein is CSARGTTVGEETEAFF.

V and J are TRBV12-3 or TRBV12-4 and TRBJ2-2. The CDR3 has 14 amino acids. The CDR3 loop reads CASSLTSNTGELFF.

V is TRBV7-8 and J is TRBJ2-2. Germline loops: CDR1 SGHVS, CDR2 FQNEAQ. The CDR3 has 13 residues. CDR3: CASSSQSTGELFF. Filled out from reference TRBV7-8 and TRBJ2-2, the complete variable domain reads GAGVSQSPRYKVAKRGQDVALRCDPISGHVSLFWYQQALGQGPEFLTYFQNEAQLDKSGLPSDRFFAERPEGSVSTLKIQRTQQEDSAVYLCASSSQSTGELFFGEGSRLTVL.

The gene calls are TRBV5-1 and TRBJ2-1; the D gene TCRdb calls, TRBD2, cannot be checked with no DNA. This CDR3 region has 15 residues. CDR1 is SGHRS and CDR2 is YFSETQ in the germline V gene. The CDR3 reads CASSLESGFSDEQFF.

The chain joins TRBV14 to TRBJ2-1; TCRdb picks TRBD1, but there is no DNA to check that call. Germline CDR1 and CDR2: SGHDN and FVKESK. CDR3 length: 15 amino acids. The CDR3 here is CASSLSGGFHNEQFF.

The chain combines TRBV10-3 with TRBJ2-7; absent DNA, TCRdb's TRBD2 call cannot be checked. Germline lookup yields CDR1 ENHRY and CDR2 SYGVKD. The CDR3 covers 14 residues. The CDR3 is CAIMSPDRNYEQYF.